Sequencing of this TCR beta chain was carried out in a study of neurological immune-mediated disorders. Notes on the study in general: The expanded clones of different subjects shared no CDR3 amino acid sequences (suggesting private repertoires in all groups). Phylogenetic analysis grouped 18 of 34 multiple sclerosis patients' repertoires together, suggesting a possible repertoire signature.

Germline lookup yields CDR1 SGHAT and CDR2 FQNNGV. The CDR3 has 16 amino acids. V shed 3 bases and J 4 bases; nucleotides not matched to a gene: 11. At least ten counts were recorded for this clonotype. Its antigen remains unidentified. TCRdb fed the 5' RACE reads into MiXCR, producing one record per CDR3 protein. The table includes approximately 130,000 distinct CDR3 sequences, around 3% detected once. This TCR was recovered from a woman under 40 with multiple sclerosis. Sequenced sample: PBMCs. V gene TRBV11-2 combines with J gene TRBJ2-5; 7 positions agree with TRBD2. The CDR3 bases are TGTGCCAGCAGCTTCGGGGGAGGGCTTAGGGGAGAGACCCAGTACTTC. Protein sequence: CASSFGGGLRGETQYF.